What follows describes a single T cell receptor (beta chain). Its cognate antigen is unknown. The junction and the germline gene differ at one end; a read error may be behind it. The entry originates in a study of post-analysis software for immune sequencing data. Study details: Disease trajectories encompassed relapsing-remitting, secondary progressive and progressive-relapsing multiple sclerosis.

Libraries were made from TCR beta cDNA, and they carried unique molecular identifiers. MiXCR was run by TCRdb on the PCR reads, yielding one entry per CDR3 protein. The sample yields roughly 870,000 distinct CDR3 sequences, about 57% seen once. Study-level results: About five TRBV segments, including TRBV5-6, TRBV5-1 and TRBV20-1, were more frequent in patients than controls. Analysis by F measure revealed that same-batch samples clustered strongly together. Multiple sclerosis patients showed significantly lower normalized Chao1 diversity than controls did.

Germline CDR1 reads MNHNY; CDR2 reads SVGAGI (reference sequence). The CDR3 loop spans 16 amino acids. The sequencing input was blood. This chain links TRBV6-6 with TRBJ1-5, with 9 bases lining up with TRBD1. The TCR sequence derives from a girl aged 10-17 years with multiple sclerosis. The DNA of the CDR3 is TGTGCCAGCAGTCTCACAGGGGGCGGCAGCAATCAGTCCCAGCATTTT. Residues: CASSLTGGGSNQSQHF.